This entry lists 29 T cell receptor beta chains sequenced from one sample in a study of response to subunit inactivated influenza vaccine. TCRdb re-analysed the RT-PCR reads in MiXCR, keeping a single row per CDR3 protein. Among about 480,000 distinct CDR3 sequences listed, around 25% were seen once. Sample: CD4+ T cells sorted from PBMCs, taken 5 to 6 days after vaccination. These receptors came from a man aged 50-60 years who received an inactivated influenza vaccine.

This clonotype showed up many times. The gene calls are TRBV20-1 and TRBJ1-1; possible D gene TRBD1, 6 bases. The CDR3 has 14 residues. The V and J ends lost 0 bases and 4 bases respectively, with 12 bases between them. Germline assignment: CDR1 DFQATT and CDR2 SNEGSKA (reference sequence). The CDR3 here is CSARELGASTEAFF. Written as DNA, the CDR3 is TGCAGTGCTAGAGAGCTGGGGGCGAGCACTGAAGCTTTCTTT.

This clonotype turned up a few times. The V gene is TRBV6-5, the J gene TRBJ2-1, with no clear D. The germline gives CDR1 MNHEY, CDR2 SVGAGI. The CDR3 totals 12 residues. Trimming took 5 bases from V and 12 from J, leaving 14 bases between them. CDR3 protein: CASSRQDAGQFF. The CDR3 nucleotides read TGTGCCAGCAGTCGGCAGGATGCCGGGCAGTTCTTC.

The rearrangement links TRBV7-9 to TRBJ1-4, with unresolved D. The CDR3 length is 15 residues. CDR1 is SEHNR, CDR2 FQNEAQ, per germline (reference sequence). Trimming stripped 4 bases from V and 5 bases from J, with 14 bases between. The CDR3 spells CASSSGVQRNEKLFF. DNA for the CDR3: TGTGCCAGCAGCTCCGGGGTACAACGGAATGAAAAACTGTTTTTT.

This clonotype has a handful of counts. The chain joins TRBV6-2 or TRBV6-3 to TRBJ2-1; D assignment may be TRBD1 or TRBD2 (6 bases each). V dropped 2 bases and J dropped 8 bases, with 28 bases sitting between them. Germline-derived CDR1 and CDR2 are MNHEY and SVGEGT. The CDR3 loop spans 19 amino acids. The CDR3 nucleotides are TGTGCCAGCAGTTACGATGTCTTCTTTGCTGGGGGGCGGTTGGATGAGCAGTTCTTC. Amino acids: CASSYDVFFAGGRLDEQFF.

A few counts support this clonotype. The chain carries TRBV30 and TRBJ1-1; 8 bases align to TRBD1. This CDR3 is 12 amino acids long. From germline, CDR1 is GTSNPN and CDR2 SVGIG (reference sequence). J lost 7 bases, V lost 4 bases, and 5 bases had no gene match. CDR3 coding DNA: TGTGCCTGGACAGGGGGCTTCGGTGAAGCTTTCTTT. The encoded protein is CAWTGGFGEAFF.

This clonotype has a handful of counts. This chain joins TRBV12-3 or TRBV12-4 and TRBJ2-1; D gene unclear. CDR3 length: 14 amino acids. V was clipped by 5 bases and J by 4 bases, with 12 bases between them. In nucleotides, the CDR3 is TGTGCCAGCAGTCCCCGGGCAAAATACAATGAGCAGTTCTTC. This codes for CASSPRAKYNEQFF.

The V gene is TRBV10-3, the J gene TRBJ2-5; 9 positions agree with TRBD1. The germline gives CDR1 ENHRY, CDR2 SYGVKD. The V segment lost 2 bases and the J segment 3 bases; nucleotides outside the gene matches: 1. The CDR3 sequence is 14 residues long. In DNA form, the CDR3 reads TGTGCCATCAGTGAGACAGGGGGCAAAGAGACCCAGTACTTC. Its translation is CAISETGGKETQYF.

The sample holds a few counts of this clonotype. This chain joins TRBV4-2 and TRBJ2-4; TRBD1 is a possible D gene (5 bases). The CDR3 is made up of 15 amino acids. The V end lost 0 bases, the J end lost 7 bases, and 13 bases lay between the germline ends. Germline loops: CDR1 LGHNA, CDR2 YNFKEQ. The CDR3 coding sequence is TGTGCCAGCAGCCAAGATAGGGGCGCCGGGAACATTCAGTACTTC. Protein sequence: CASSQDRGAGNIQYF.

The rearrangement uses TRBV15 and TRBJ2-6; no reliable D call. This CDR3 spans 13 amino acids. Deletions cut 10 bases from V and 4 bases from J, with 11 bases between. Germline V gives CDR1 LNHNV, CDR2 YYDKDF (reference sequence). The CDR3 sequence is CANGLSGANVLTF. The DNA of the CDR3 is TGTGCCAATGGCCTCTCGGGGGCCAACGTCCTGACTTTC.

The V gene is TRBV20-1, the J gene TRBJ2-5; D gene ambiguous. The V and J ends lost 3 bases and 5 bases respectively, with 13 bases between them. CDR3 size: 13 residues. Germline V gene data show CDR1 as DFQATT and CDR2 as SNEGSKA (reference sequence). The chain's CDR3 is CSASGQLSETQYF. For the CDR3, the DNA is TGCAGTGCTAGCGGTCAACTGTCTGAGACCCAGTACTTC.

This clonotype showed up just a few times. DNA for the CDR3: TGTGCCAGCAGCTTAGTAGGGGTGTACGAGCAGTACTTC. The encoded protein is CASSLVGVYEQYF. The chain couples TRBV13 to TRBJ2-7; TRBD1 is a possible D gene (5 bases). This CDR3 spans 13 amino acids. V lost 1 base to trimming and J lost 4 bases, with 8 bases between them. Per the germline V gene, CDR1 is PRHDT and CDR2 is FYEKMQ (reference sequence). The full variable domain, rest sourced from reference TRBV13 and TRBJ2-7, is AAGVIQSPRHLIKEKRETATLKCYPIPRHDTVYWYQQGPGQDPQFLISFYEKMQSDKGSIPDRFSAQQFSDYHSELNMSSLELGDSALYFCASSLVGVYEQYFGPGTRLTVT.

This clonotype came up many times. The V gene is TRBV3-1, the J gene TRBJ1-6; possibly TRBD1 for D (6 bases). The V end was cut by 4 bases, the J end by 8 bases, with 12 bases between. Germline V gene data show CDR1 as LGHDT and CDR2 as YNNKEL (reference sequence). There are 14 residues in the CDR3. CDR3 in DNA: TGTGCCAGCAGCCTCACAGGGAGGGATTCACCCCTCCACTTT. This codes for CASSLTGRDSPLHF.

This clonotype appeared a single time. The V gene is TRBV10-1, the J gene TRBJ1-1; D gene ambiguous. CDR1 and CDR2 from the germline V gene are WNHNN and SYGVQD (reference sequence). The CDR3 contains 13 residues. With 6 bases removed from V and 0 bases from J, the gap between germline ends came to 8 bases. The CDR3 here is CASRDILNTEAFF. The CDR3 bases are TGCGCCAGCAGAGACATCTTGAACACTGAAGCTTTCTTT.

This chain joins TRBV5-1 and TRBJ2-5; D gene ambiguous. Germline CDR1 reads SGHRS; CDR2 reads YFSETQ. The CDR3 has 12 residues. V dropped 7 bases and J dropped 7 bases, with 14 bases sitting between them. In nucleotides, the CDR3 is TGCGCCAGCGGCCCCACGTTGGGGACCCAGTACTTC. Translated: CASGPTLGTQYF.

The rearrangement uses TRBV5-1 and TRBJ2-3; the match to TRBD1 covers 8 bases. Germline V gene data show CDR1 as SGHRS and CDR2 as YFSETQ. V dropped 6 bases and J dropped 4; count of bases not matched to a gene: 7. The CDR3 contains 14 residues. The CDR3 DNA reads TGCGCCAGCAACAGGGGGTATTCAGCAGATACGCAGTATTTT. Its protein product is CASNRGYSADTQYF.

The rearrangement links TRBV29-1 to TRBJ2-2; D not resolved. Germline values: CDR1 SQVTM, CDR2 ANQGSEA. The CDR3 consists of 15 residues. With 5 bases removed from V and 0 bases from J, the gap between germline ends came to 13 bases. For the CDR3, the DNA is TGCAGCGTTCTGGTCGGGTTTTCGAACACCGGGGAGCTGTTTTTT. Translating gives CSVLVGFSNTGELFF.

This clonotype was detected a few times. V usage is TRBV10-3 and J usage is TRBJ2-3; D gene ambiguous. Trimming took off 5 bases at V and 1 base at J, with 10 bases between the two ends. The germline V gene has CDR1 ENHRY and CDR2 SYGVKD. This CDR3 is 14 amino acids long. CDR3 protein: CAISSSSGTDTQYF. The CDR3 region has the DNA TGTGCCATCAGTTCTTCCTCAGGCACAGATACGCAGTATTTT.

The genes are TRBV7-7 and TRBJ2-1, with D perhaps matching TRBD1 or TRBD2 (6 bases each). Germline assignment: CDR1 SSHAT and CDR2 FNYEAQ (reference sequence). V shed 5 bases and J shed 7 bases, with 18 bases lying between them. The CDR3 is made up of 15 amino acids. In nucleotides, the CDR3 is TGTGCCAGCAGCGCAACAGGACGAGGGGGGAATGAGCAGTTCTTC. This sequence encodes CASSATGRGGNEQFF.

This clonotype has only a few counts. This sequence joins TRBV20-1 and TRBJ2-5; 8 bases align to TRBD2. Germline assignment: CDR1 DFQATT and CDR2 SNEGSKA (reference sequence). V lost 3 bases to trimming and J lost 1 base; unmatched junction nucleotides: 10. The CDR3 runs 16 residues. The CDR3 sequence: CSASRGSGGPQETQYF. In nucleotides, the CDR3 is TGCAGTGCTAGTCGTGGGTCGGGAGGGCCCCAAGAGACCCAGTACTTC.

This clonotype turned up a few times. The J gene is TRBJ2-7, the V gene TRBV7-3; TRBD1 matches at 8 bases. CDR1 and CDR2 from the germline V gene are SGHTA and FQGTGA. The CDR3 loop spans 14 amino acids. The J segment lost 3 bases and the V segment lost 4 bases, leaving 5 bases of the junction unmatched. The chain's CDR3 is CASSSGGTGYEQYF. Here the CDR3 DNA reads TGTGCCAGCAGCTCAGGTGGGACAGGCTACGAGCAGTACTTC.

The chain carries TRBV2 and TRBJ1-1, with a weak D call TRBD1 (6 bases). CDR1 and CDR2 (germline): SNHLY, FYNNEI. The CDR3 covers 14 residues. V lost 6 bases and J 8 bases, leaving 19 bases between the germline ends. The CDR3 DNA is TGTGCCAGCAGCCTAAGGGACACTGGGGGGGAAGCTTTCTTT. This gives the protein CASSLRDTGGEAFF.

The V gene is TRBV28, the J gene TRBJ2-3; 8 bases agree with TRBD2. CDR1 is MDHEN, CDR2 SYDVKM, per germline. J lost 2 bases, V lost 4 bases, and 5 bases had no gene match. The CDR3 covers 15 residues. The CDR3, as DNA: TGTGCCAGCAGTTGGGGGACTAGTCTCACAGATACGCAGTATTTT. This codes for CASSWGTSLTDTQYF.

This clonotype was counted once. Just one base apart from a much larger clone, this may be a read error. The chain uses TRBV7-9 and TRBJ2-7, with D uncertain. The CDR3 runs to 11 residues. CDR1 and CDR2 from the germline V gene are SEHNR and FQNEAQ (reference sequence). CDR3: CTSSLEYEQYF. The CDR3 bases are TGTACCAGCAGCTTAGAGTACGAGCAGTACTTC.

This clonotype has a handful of counts. This chain uses TRBV20-1 with TRBJ2-1, with 13 nucleotides matching TRBD2. CDR3 length: 14 residues. J gave up 6 bases and V 3 bases, and 2 bases lay outside the gene matches. Germline lookup yields CDR1 DFQATT and CDR2 SNEGSKA (reference sequence). CDR3 DNA: TGCAGTGCTAGTAGGACTAGCGGGAGCAATGAGCAGTTCTTC. It is translated as CSASRTSGSNEQFF.

This chain joins TRBV20-1 and TRBJ2-3; perhaps TRBD2 as D (6 bases). CDR1 and CDR2 from the germline V gene are DFQATT and SNEGSKA (reference sequence). The CDR3 spans 13 residues. V was pared by 3 bases and J by 6 bases, with 13 bases between. In DNA, the CDR3 is TGCAGTGCTAGGCGGGAAGGCCCGGATACGCAGTATTTT. Translating gives CSARREGPDTQYF.

This clonotype was seen more than once but under ten times. The rearrangement links TRBV7-9 to TRBJ2-1; a possible D gene is TRBD2 (5 bases). CDR1 is SEHNR, CDR2 FQNEAQ, per germline (reference sequence). This CDR3 is built from 13 residues. The V end was cut by 1 base, the J end by 9 bases, with 10 bases between. The CDR3 region is CASSLEGRGEQFF. CDR3 bases: TGTGCCAGCAGCTTAGAAGGACGGGGTGAGCAGTTCTTC.

The chain combines TRBV20-1 with TRBJ2-1, with D possibly being TRBD1 (6 bases). In germline, CDR1 is DFQATT, CDR2 SNEGSKA (reference sequence). V was clipped by 5 bases and J by 5 bases, with 16 bases between them. The CDR3 contains 14 residues. In DNA form, the CDR3 reads TGCAGTGCTCGGCGGTGGACAGCCGACAATGAGCAGTTCTTC. Protein product: CSARRWTADNEQFF.

The chain is built from TRBV12-3 or TRBV12-4 and TRBJ1-2; D unclear. CDR3 length equals 13 residues. V lost 3 bases and J lost 9, with 14 bases in between. For the CDR3, the DNA is TGTGCCAGCAGTTTCGGCGGGTTTTATAGCTACACCTTC. Translated, it gives CASSFGGFYSYTF.

The rearrangement joins TRBV18 to TRBJ2-3; D not resolved. Germline CDR1 is KGHSH and CDR2 is LQKENI. The CDR3 loop spans 13 amino acids. V was shortened by 3 bases and J by 3 bases, with 7 bases between the two germline ends. The CDR3 DNA reads as TGTGCCAGCTCACCGCACCTGACAGATACGCAGTATTTT. It is translated as CASSPHLTDTQYF.